The text below deals with one T cell receptor (beta chain). Its cognate antigen is unknown. Expansion lasted 3 days, with either anti-CD3 antibody OKT3 or CD3/CD28 beads. TCRdb called the 5' RACE reads again in MiXCR, with one record for every CDR3 protein. Of 20,000 or so distinct CDR3 sequences in the sample, about 2.7% were seen once. This specimen comes from a study of beta chain bispecific antibodies for T cell cancers. CDR1 and CDR2 from the germline V gene are SQVTM and ANQGSEA. V dropped 2 bases and J dropped 2 bases, with 6 bases sitting between them. This CDR3 region has 12 residues. Overall study results and limits: The leukemia cells, rather than normal T cells, gave most of the targeted TRBV signal.

The sequence was collected from a human donor in good health. Some clones in this sample may be carry-over from other donors' samples. J is TRBJ1-2 and V is TRBV29-1; D gene unclear. The sample consisted of healthy donor T cells cultured with leukemia cells. CDR3 amino acids: CSVETGNYGYTF. The CDR3 DNA sequence: TGCAGCGTTGAAACCGGGAACTATGGCTACACCTTC.